The 27 T cell receptor beta chains presented below share a single source sample, sequenced in a study of blood T cell repertoires in COVID-19. Only in-frame clones appear in the TCRdb table, and some are missing; sequencing was by immunoSEQ multiplex PCR. The table includes approximately 220,000 clones, roughly 84% detected once. Source material: PBMCs or T cells enriched from blood (not recorded which). The receptors were gathered from a woman aged 35 to 49 who had recovered from COVID-19.

The V call is TRBV7-8, the J call TRBJ1-1; 8 nucleotides align to TRBD1. Germline values: CDR1 SGHVS, CDR2 FQNEAQ. This CDR3 has 14 residues. The V segment lost 4 bases and the J segment 1 base; nucleotides outside the gene matches: 2. The CDR3, as DNA: TGTGCCAGCAGCTGGGGGACAGGGAACACTGAAGCTTTCTTT. Amino acids: CASSWGTGNTEAFF.

The J gene is TRBJ2-6, the V gene TRBV19; the D gene is possibly TRBD1 (5 bases). The CDR3 sequence is 13 residues long. CDR1 and CDR2 (germline): LNHDA, SQIVND (reference sequence). Trimming shortened V by 11 bases and J by 2 bases, and 10 bases separated the two germline ends. The DNA for the CDR3 is TGTGCCGGCAGGGCTGCTGGGGCCAACGTCCTGACTTTC. It translates to CAGRAAGANVLTF.

The J gene is TRBJ1-2, the V gene TRBV19; D possibly corresponds to TRBD1 (5 bases). The CDR3 has 15 residues. Germline loops: CDR1 LNHDA, CDR2 SQIVND (reference sequence). The V gene lost 3 bases and the J gene lost 1 base, with 12 bases spanning the gap. DNA for the CDR3: TGTGCCAGTAGTATGGAGACAGCTCATAACTATGGCTACACCTTC. This gives the protein CASSMETAHNYGYTF.

The rearrangement links TRBV2 to TRBJ1-1; 7 positions agree with TRBD1. The trim removed 5 bases at V and 5 bases at J, leaving 8 bases unmatched. This CDR3 is built from 14 residues. Germline CDR1 reads SNHLY; CDR2 reads FYNNEI. The CDR3 nucleotides read TGTGCCAGCAGTCCGACAGGGTTAGGGACTGAAGCTTTCTTT. This codes for CASSPTGLGTEAFF.

The chain uses TRBV12-3 or TRBV12-4 and TRBJ1-2; D not certain. The length of the CDR3 is 12 residues. V lost 7 bases and J lost 1, with 7 bases in between. CDR3 sequence (DNA): TGTGCCAGCACTGAGAATAACTATGGCTACACCTTC. Protein sequence: CASTENNYGYTF.

The chain recombines TRBV10-3 with TRBJ1-3; TRBD1 matches 7 bases. Germline V CDR1 and CDR2: ENHRY, SYGVKD. CDR3 length: 15 residues. The J segment lost 2 bases and the V segment lost 2 bases, leaving 3 bases of the junction unmatched. The CDR3 DNA sequence: TGTGCCATCAGTGAGACGACAGGGACTGGAAACACCATATATTTT. Amino acids: CAISETTGTGNTIYF.

CDR3 DNA: TGTGCCAGTAGTCCCCGGTTCAGCAATCAGCCCCAGCATTTT. Translation: CASSPRFSNQPQHF. The chain couples TRBV19 to TRBJ1-5; no firm D call. The germline V and J ends were trimmed by 5 bases and 1 base, with 9 bases remaining between them. This CDR3 is built from 14 residues. CDR1 LNHDA and CDR2 SQIVND come from the germline V gene (reference sequence). The full variable domain, with the rest looked up from reference TRBV19 and TRBJ1-5, is DGGITQSPKYLFRKEGQNVTLSCEQNLNHDAMYWYRQDPGQGLRLIYYSQIVNDFQKGDIAEGYSVSREKKESFPLTVTSAQKNPTAFYLCASSPRFSNQPQHFGDGTRLSIL.

V usage is TRBV28 and J usage is TRBJ2-1, with D possibly matching TRBD1 (5 bases). This CDR3 has 14 residues. Deletions cut 4 bases from V and 4 bases from J, with 11 bases between. In germline, CDR1 is MDHEN, CDR2 SYDVKM. The CDR3 DNA reads TGTGCCAGCAGTTCAGCAGGGATTTACAATGAGCAGTTCTTC. Its translation: CASSSAGIYNEQFF. Full variable domain (missing parts from reference TRBV28 and TRBJ2-1): DVKVTQSSRYLVKRTGEKVFLECVQDMDHENMFWYRQDPGLGLRLIYFSYDVKMKEKGDIPEGYSVSREKKERFSLILESASTNQTSMYLCASSSAGIYNEQFFGPGTRLTVL.

The gene calls are TRBV5-6 and TRBJ2-2, with 7 bases matching TRBD1. The CDR3 sequence is 15 residues long. With 4 bases clipped from V and 6 bases from J, the junction kept 9 bases outside the gene matches. CDR1 and CDR2 (germline): SGHDT, YYEEEE. The CDR3 sequence is CASSTWDRVPGELFF. The CDR3 coding sequence is TGTGCCAGCAGCACCTGGGACAGAGTCCCCGGGGAGCTGTTTTTT. Full variable domain (rest looked up from reference TRBV5-6 and TRBJ2-2): DAGVTQSPTHLIKTRGQQVTLRCSPKSGHDTVSWYQQALGQGPQFIFQYYEEEERQRGNFPDRFSGHQFPNYSSELNVNALLLGDSALYLCASSTWDRVPGELFFGEGSRLTVL.

This clone has more than one count but fewer than ten. The V call is TRBV11-2, the J call TRBJ1-1; the D gene is possibly TRBD1 (5 bases). V was clipped by 5 bases and J by 4 bases, with 11 bases between them. The germline V gene encodes CDR1 SGHAT and CDR2 FQNNGV. The CDR3 consists of 13 residues. The CDR3 spells CASSTGTGTEAFF. In DNA, the CDR3 is TGTGCCAGCAGCACAGGTACGGGCACTGAAGCTTTCTTT.

Written as DNA, the CDR3 is TGTGCCAGCAGCACCCCCGGGACAGGGGGTTACGAGCAGTACTTC. This encodes CASSTPGTGGYEQYF. The chain recombines TRBV5-4 with TRBJ2-7, with 11 positions matching TRBD1. The CDR3 is 15 residues long. Germline V CDR1 and CDR2: SGHNT, YYREEE (reference sequence). V was pared by 4 bases and J by 4 bases, with 7 bases of the junction left unmatched.

The chain couples TRBV5-1 to TRBJ2-1, with 10 bases lining up with TRBD2. The CDR3 covers 14 residues. V lost 6 bases and J lost 4; bases outside the gene matches: 4. The germline gives CDR1 SGHRS, CDR2 YFSETQ. The CDR3 sequence: CASKGTSEYNEQFF. The DNA for the CDR3 is TGCGCCAGCAAAGGGACTAGCGAGTACAATGAGCAGTTCTTC.

This clone came up a few times. The chain combines TRBV5-1 with TRBJ2-7; 9 bases match TRBD1. J lost 3 bases, V lost 4 bases, and 5 bases had no gene match. The V gene's germline CDR1 is SGHRS and CDR2 YFSETQ. The CDR3 covers 14 residues. The CDR3: CASSITGGSYEQYF. The CDR3 region has the DNA TGCGCCAGCAGCATAACAGGGGGCAGCTACGAGCAGTACTTC.

The V gene is TRBV25-1, the J gene TRBJ2-2; TRBD1 agrees at 7 bases. CDR1 and CDR2 (germline): MGHDK, SYGVNS. This CDR3 is built from 14 residues. V dropped 4 bases and J dropped 4; count of bases not matched to a gene: 3. CDR3 sequence reads: CASSGQGVTGELFF. CDR3 DNA sequence: TGTGCCAGCAGTGGACAGGGAGTCACCGGGGAGCTGTTTTTT.

V gene TRBV28 combines with J gene TRBJ1-2; D is perhaps TRBD1 (6 bases). Germline V gives CDR1 MDHEN, CDR2 SYDVKM. V was trimmed by 7 bases and J by 6 bases, leaving 15 bases between them. The CDR3 loop spans 13 amino acids. This chain's CDR3 is CASTRVGGDGYTF. The CDR3 DNA reads as TGTGCCAGCACACGGGTAGGGGGGGATGGCTACACCTTC.

This clone has only one observation. The chain couples TRBV6-1 to TRBJ2-7, with TRBD2 matching over 7 bases. Losses at the gene ends were 2 bases for V and 5 bases for J; bases not matched to a gene: 9. The CDR3 contains 15 residues. The germline V gene encodes CDR1 MNHNS and CDR2 SASEGT. The CDR3 DNA follows: TGTGCCAGCAGTGAACCCCCACTGGGGAGGGACGAGCAGTACTTC. It codes for CASSEPPLGRDEQYF.

The J gene is TRBJ2-1, the V gene TRBV6-5; 9 bases are a match to TRBD1. The trim removed 6 bases at V and 6 bases at J, leaving 3 bases unmatched. This CDR3 is built from 13 residues. Germline values: CDR1 MNHEY, CDR2 SVGAGI. In DNA form, the CDR3 reads TGTGCCAGCAGGTGGACAGGGGCCAATGAGCAGTTCTTC. Translating gives CASRWTGANEQFF.

The sample holds one count of this clone. This chain connects TRBV5-1 to TRBJ2-1, with 9 positions matching TRBD1. There are 15 residues in the CDR3. V trimming: 0 bases; J trimming: 3 bases; junction bases outside the gene matches: 1. Germline V gene data show CDR1 as SGHRS and CDR2 as YFSETQ. The DNA of the CDR3 is TGCGCCAGCAGCTTGGACAGGGGGCTCTACAATGAGCAGTTCTTC. This translates into CASSLDRGLYNEQFF.

This chain uses TRBV6-1 with TRBJ1-4, with a weak D call TRBD1 (5 bases). Trimming stripped 3 bases from V and 2 bases from J, with 10 bases between. CDR3 size: 15 residues. Germline V gene sequence: CDR1 MNHNS, CDR2 SASEGT. The CDR3 DNA reads TGTGCCAGCAGTGACAGGGTAGAGACTAATGAAAAACTGTTTTTT. Translated, it gives CASSDRVETNEKLFF.

The chain uses TRBV2 and TRBJ1-1; 8 positions agree with TRBD1. V trimming: 6 bases; J trimming: 2 bases; junction bases outside the gene matches: 5. The length of the CDR3 is 14 residues. The germline gives CDR1 SNHLY, CDR2 FYNNEI. This chain's CDR3 is CASRDREINTEAFF. CDR3 coding DNA: TGTGCCAGCAGGGACAGGGAGATTAACACTGAAGCTTTCTTT. The full variable domain, its missing parts supplied by reference TRBV2 and TRBJ1-1, is EPEVTQTPSHQVTQMGQEVILRCVPISNHLYFYWYRQILGQKVEFLVSFYNNEISEKSEIFDDQFSVERPDGSNFTLKIRSTKLEDSAMYFCASRDREINTEAFFGQGTRLTVV.

The gene calls are TRBV12-3 or TRBV12-4 and TRBJ2-1; D is undetermined. Trimming took 2 bases from V and 9 from J, leaving 11 bases between them. This CDR3 comprises 13 residues. The CDR3 nucleotides are TGTGCCAGCAGTTTAACCCTATATAGTGAGCAGTTCTTC. This translates into CASSLTLYSEQFF.

V and J are TRBV3-1 (or the pseudogene TRBV3-2) and TRBJ1-5, with D unclear. Trimming left V 6 bases short and J 7 bases short, with 22 bases between. The CDR3 extends over 16 amino acids. Germline V gene sequence: CDR1 LGHDT, CDR2 YNNKEL (reference sequence). As DNA, the CDR3 is TGTGCCAGCAGACGATATTTGACTAATACTTGGCAGCCCCAGCATTTT. Translating it yields CASRRYLTNTWQPQHF.

CDR3 sequence (DNA): TGCGCCAGCAGCTTGGGAGGGGGCACCGGGGAGCTGTTTTTT. Translating it yields CASSLGGGTGELFF. The chain combines TRBV5-1 with TRBJ2-2; D is perhaps TRBD1 (6 bases). Germline CDR1 reads SGHRS; CDR2 reads YFSETQ. This CDR3 comprises 14 residues. V was trimmed by 0 bases and J by 4 bases, leaving 7 bases between them.

The chain combines TRBV28 with TRBJ2-3, with a weak D call TRBD2 (5 bases). V dropped 2 bases and J dropped 2 bases, with 8 bases sitting between them. CDR1 and CDR2 (germline): MDHEN, SYDVKM. The CDR3 covers 14 residues. CDR3 coding DNA: TGTGCCAGCAGTTTAGTGGGAGCCACAGATACGCAGTATTTT. Protein: CASSLVGATDTQYF.

The chain is built from TRBV24-1 and TRBJ2-5, with 7 bases lining up with TRBD2. The CDR3 runs 17 residues. The germline V gene encodes CDR1 KGHDR and CDR2 SFDVKD. V shed 7 bases, J shed 0 bases, and the junction held 13 bases outside the gene matches. Here the CDR3 DNA reads TGTGCCACCAGCGGTGGCAGAGCGGGGCCTAACCAAGAGACCCAGTACTTC. Amino acid sequence: CATSGGRAGPNQETQYF.

V is TRBV7-2 and J is TRBJ2-1, with a tentative D call TRBD2 (5 bases). The CDR3 has 17 residues. CDR1 is SGHTA and CDR2 is FQGNSA in the germline V gene. V lost 3 bases, J lost 2 bases, and 17 bases lay in between. The CDR3, as DNA: TGTGCCAGCAGCTTTCGTACCGACTACTCCCCCTACAATGAGCAGTTCTTC. Protein sequence: CASSFRTDYSPYNEQFF. Based on the CDR3 plus reference TRBV7-2 and TRBJ2-1, the full variable domain is GAGVSQSPSNKVTEKGKDVELRCDPISGHTALYWYRQSLGQGLEFLIYFQGNSAPDKSGLPSDRFSAERTGGSVSTLTIQRTQQEDSAVYLCASSFRTDYSPYNEQFFGPGTRLTVL.

Only a few counts were recorded for this clone. The chain carries TRBV7-2 and TRBJ2-3; TRBD2 aligns across 8 bases. V gave up 2 bases and J gave up 5 bases; unmatched junction bases: 3. The V gene's germline CDR1 is SGHTA and CDR2 FQGNSA. The CDR3 is 14 amino acids. CDR3 nucleotide sequence: TGTGCCAGCAGCTTAACCAGCGGGAGAGATACGCAGTATTTT. Translating it yields CASSLTSGRDTQYF.